This TCR beta chain was recovered during a study of cytomegalovirus exposure and HLA in healthy donors. V lost 0 bases to trimming and J lost 7 bases, with 16 bases between them. This CDR3 is 16 amino acids long. The germline CDR1 and CDR2 sequences are SGHNT and YYREEE (reference sequence). PCR primers comprised 60 Vbeta and 13 Jbeta primers. TCRdb keeps only in-frame clones here, not all; method: immunoSEQ multiplex PCR. Of around 160,000 clones in the sample, roughly 79% were seen once. This clonotype originated in a man aged 18 to 30 in good health and CMV-seropositive. The chain links TRBV5-4 to TRBJ1-4, with a tentative D call TRBD1 (6 bases). Sequencing was performed on PBMCs. CDR3 nucleotide sequence: TGTGCCAGCAGCTTGGCCGTTGGGCAGGGGAGTGAAAAACTGTTTTTT. As protein: CASSLAVGQGSEKLFF. Using reference TRBV5-4 and TRBJ1-4 for the parts outside the CDR3, the full variable domain is ETGVTQSPTHLIKTRGQQVTLRCSSQSGHNTVSWYQQALGQGPQFIFQYYREEENGRGNFPPRFSGLQFPNYSSELNVNALELDDSALYLCASSLAVGQGSEKLFFGSGTQLSVL.